The source of this T cell receptor (beta chain) is a study of blood T cells in healthy people across ages. V dropped 5 bases and J dropped 6 bases, with 20 bases sitting between them. CDR1 is DFQATT, CDR2 SNEGSKA, per germline (reference sequence). The CDR3 is 15 residues long. Primed by a sample-barcoded 5' primer and a J-beta primer mix, a second PCR proceeded for roughly 6 to 12 cycles. TCRdb analysed the 5' RACE reads with MiXCR anew, one entry per CDR3 protein. This repertoire shows 800,000 to 950,000 distinct CDR3 sequences, around 46% found once; its top ten account for roughly 12%. Sequenced input: blood. The receptor's source is a man younger than 40 in good health. The chain employs TRBV20-1 and TRBJ2-1; tentatively, D is TRBD1 (7 bases). The chain's CDR3 is CSAVSVEGAGNEQFF. The CDR3 coding sequence is TGCAGTGCTGTATCAGTGGAGGGGGCGGGCAATGAGCAGTTCTTC.